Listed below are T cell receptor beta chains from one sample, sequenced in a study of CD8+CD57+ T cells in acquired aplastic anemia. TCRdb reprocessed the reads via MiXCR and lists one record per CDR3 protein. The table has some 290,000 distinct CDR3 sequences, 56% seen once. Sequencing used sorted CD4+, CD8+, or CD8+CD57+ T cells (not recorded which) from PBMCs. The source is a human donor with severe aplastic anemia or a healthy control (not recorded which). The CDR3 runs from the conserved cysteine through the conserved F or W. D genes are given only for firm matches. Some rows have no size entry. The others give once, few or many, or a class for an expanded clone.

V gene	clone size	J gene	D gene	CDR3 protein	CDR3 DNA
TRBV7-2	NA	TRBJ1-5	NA	CASSLKGSKEPQHF	TGTGCCAGCAGCTTAAAAGGGAGTAAAGAGCCCCAGCATTTT
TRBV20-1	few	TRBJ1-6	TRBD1	CSARAMGTGDSPLHF	TGCAGTGCTAGGGCGATGGGGACAGGGGATTCACCCCTCCACTTT
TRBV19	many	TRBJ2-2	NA	CASTLLDRKNTGELFF	TGTGCCAGTACCCTCCTGGACAGAAAGAACACCGGGGAGCTGTTTTTT
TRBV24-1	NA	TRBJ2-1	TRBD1	CATSGRGQDYSYNEQFF	TGTGCCACCAGTGGGAGGGGACAGGACTACTCCTACAATGAGCAGTTCTTC
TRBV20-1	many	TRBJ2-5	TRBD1	CSGDRGQGETQYF	TGCAGTGGGGACAGGGGGCAGGGGGAGACCCAGTACTTC
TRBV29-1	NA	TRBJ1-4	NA	CSVEGGEKLFF	TGCAGCGTTGAGGGAGGCGAAAAACTGTTTTTT
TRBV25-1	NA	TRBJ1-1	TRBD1	CASTGTGVMNTEAFF	TGTGCCAGTACCGGGACAGGAGTCATGAACACTGAAGCTTTCTTT
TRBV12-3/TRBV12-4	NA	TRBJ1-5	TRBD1	CASSFGTVEYGARSNQPQHF	TGTGCCAGCAGTTTCGGGACAGTCGAATATGGGGCTCGGAGCAATCAGCCCCAGCATTTT
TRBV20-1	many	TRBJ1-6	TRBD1	CSARAGQFDSPLHF	TGCAGTGCTAGAGCGGGACAGTTTGATTCACCCCTCCACTTT
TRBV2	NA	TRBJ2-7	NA	CASSALRQYYYEQYF	TGTGCCAGCAGTGCACTAAGGCAGTATTACTACGAGCAGTACTTC
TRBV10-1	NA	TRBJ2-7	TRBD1	CASSTGTGTLNF	TGCGCCAGCAGTACCGGGACAGGGACGTTGAACTTC
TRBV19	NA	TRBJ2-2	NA	CASSQGLATNTGELFF	TGTGCCAGTAGTCAAGGTCTAGCGACCAACACCGGGGAGCTGTTTTTT
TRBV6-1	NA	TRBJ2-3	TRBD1	CASSPYRGPDTQYF	TGTGCCAGCAGCCCATACAGGGGCCCAGATACACAGTATTTT
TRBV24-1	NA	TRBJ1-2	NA	CATSASPQDGGYTF	TGTGCCACCAGTGCCTCCCCACAGGACGGGGGCTACACCTTC
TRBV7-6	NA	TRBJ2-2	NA	CASSFSGSSGELFF	TGTGCCAGCAGCTTTTCAGGGTCTTCCGGGGAGCTGTTTTTT
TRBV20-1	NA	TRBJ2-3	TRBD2	CSARAGAGGLTDTQYF	TGCAGTGCTAGAGCGGGAGCGGGGGGGCTGACAGATACGCAGTATTTT
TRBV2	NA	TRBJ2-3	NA	CASGQSSYTTDTQYF	TGTGCCAGCGGTCAGAGCTCCTATACCACAGATACGCAGTATTTT
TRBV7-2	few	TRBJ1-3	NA	CASSLDGIRVNSRNTIYF	TGTGCCAGCAGCCTTGACGGGATACGTGTTAACTCTCGAAACACCATATATTTT
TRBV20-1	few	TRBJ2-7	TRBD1	CSATDRGKGYEQYF	TGCAGTGCCACGGACAGGGGAAAAGGGTACGAGCAGTACTTC
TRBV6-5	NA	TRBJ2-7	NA	CASSYSGESYEQYF	TGTGCCAGCAGTTACTCGGGCGAGTCCTACGAGCAGTACTTC
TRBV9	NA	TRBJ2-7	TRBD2	CASSVESGGRYEQYF	TGTGCCAGCAGCGTCGAGAGCGGGGGGAGGTACGAGCAGTACTTC
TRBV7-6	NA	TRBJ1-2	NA	CASSLASGNYGYTF	TGTGCCAGCAGCTTGGCCTCAGGGAACTATGGCTACACCTTC
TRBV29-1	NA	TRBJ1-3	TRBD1	CSARTGPGNTIYF	TGCAGCGCCAGGACAGGGCCTGGAAACACCATATATTTT
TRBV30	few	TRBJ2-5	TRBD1	CAWTSLGGNYQETQYF	TGTGCCTGGACCTCATTAGGGGGCAACTACCAAGAGACCCAGTACTTC
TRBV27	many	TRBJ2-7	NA	CASARSGSSYEQYF	TGTGCCAGTGCCCGGTCTGGGAGCTCCTACGAGCAGTACTTC
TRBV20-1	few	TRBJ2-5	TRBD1	CSAGGTGSVETQYF	TGCAGTGCTGGAGGGACAGGGTCGGTGGAGACCCAGTACTTC
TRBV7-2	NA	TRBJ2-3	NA	CASSSKLGADTQYF	TGTGCCAGCAGCTCGAAACTAGGTGCAGATACGCAGTATTTT
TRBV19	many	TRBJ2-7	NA	CASSISVDEQYF	TGTGCCAGTAGTATTTCTGTCGACGAGCAGTACTTC
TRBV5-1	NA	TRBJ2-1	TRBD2	CASSLTSGTLVGEQFF	TGCGCCAGCAGCTTGACTAGCGGGACCTTGGTCGGCGAGCAGTTCTTC
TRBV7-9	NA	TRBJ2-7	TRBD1	CASSGTGGTGLPYEQYF	TGTGCCAGCAGCGGTACCGGCGGGACAGGGCTACCCTACGAGCAGTACTTC
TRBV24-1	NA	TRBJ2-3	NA	CATSDVVADTQYF	TGTGCCACCAGTGATGTAGTAGCTGATACGCAGTATTTT
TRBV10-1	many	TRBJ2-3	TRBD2	CASSDLGLAGGLCTDTQYF	TGCGCCAGCAGTGACCTTGGACTAGCGGGGGGGCTTTGCACAGATACGCAGTATTTT
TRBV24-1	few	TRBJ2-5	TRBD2	CATSGGGTGETQYF	TGTGCCACCAGTGGCGGGGGAACGGGAGAGACCCAGTACTTC
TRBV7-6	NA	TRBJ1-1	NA	CASSSYREGAEAFF	TGTGCCAGCAGCTCCTACAGGGAGGGCGCTGAAGCTTTCTTT
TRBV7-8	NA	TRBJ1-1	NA	CASSSGTFNEAFF	TGTGCCAGCAGCTCAGGGACATTTAATGAAGCTTTCTTT
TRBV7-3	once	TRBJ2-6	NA	CASSFASPGANVLTF	TGTGCCAGCAGCTTCGCAAGCCCTGGGGCCAACGTCCTGACTTTC
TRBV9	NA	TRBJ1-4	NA	CASSEDGTTNEKLFF	TGTGCCAGCAGCGAGGACGGAACAACTAATGAAAAACTGTTTTTT
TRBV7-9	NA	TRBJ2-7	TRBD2	CASIRGEGPSYEQYF	TGTGCCAGCATCCGCGGGGAGGGACCCTCCTACGAGCAGTACTTC
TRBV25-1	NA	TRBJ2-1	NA	CASEGSESSYNEQFF	TGTGCCAGCGAGGGATCGGAGAGCTCCTACAATGAGCAGTTCTTC
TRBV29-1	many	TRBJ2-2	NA	CSVEARHTGELFF	TGCAGCGTTGAAGCGCGACACACCGGGGAGCTGTTTTTT
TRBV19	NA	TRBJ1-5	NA	CASSMLNSNQPQHF	TGTGCCAGTAGTATGCTTAATAGCAATCAGCCCCAGCATTTT
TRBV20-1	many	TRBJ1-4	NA	CSARVLGRADPTNEKLFF	TGCAGTGCTAGAGTACTGGGGAGGGCCGATCCAACTAATGAAAAACTGTTTTTT
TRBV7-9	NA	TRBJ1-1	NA	CASSLVTGHTEAFF	TGTGCCAGCAGCTTAGTTACAGGACACACTGAAGCTTTCTTT
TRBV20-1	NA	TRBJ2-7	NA	CSANLDSGVGEQYF	TGCAGTGCTAATTTGGACAGTGGGGTTGGCGAGCAGTACTTC
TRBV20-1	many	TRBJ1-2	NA	CSASSPLGRTNYGYTF	TGCAGTGCTAGTTCTCCGTTGGGTAGGACTAACTATGGCTACACCTTC